These 12 T cell receptor beta chains were all obtained from the same sample, sequenced in a study of cytomegalovirus exposure and HLA in healthy donors. PCR involved 60 Vbeta and 13 Jbeta primers. The data were produced by immunoSEQ multiplex PCR, yet TCRdb's version contains in-frame clones alone and is incomplete. The sample records around 110,000 clones, approximately 81% being singletons. Sequenced sample: PBMCs. These TCRs come from a young man in good health and CMV-seronegative.

J is TRBJ2-7 and V is TRBV9; the D gene is possibly TRBD1 (7 bases). The V and J ends lost 3 bases and 6 bases respectively, with 16 bases between them. Germline values: CDR1 SGDLS, CDR2 YYNGEE. This CDR3 spans 14 amino acids. CDR3 loop: CASSAAGGWFEQYF. The CDR3, as DNA: TGTGCCAGCAGCGCTGCAGGGGGGTGGTTCGAGCAGTACTTC.

The V and J genes are TRBV25-1 and TRBJ2-3, with TRBD2 matching over 7 bases. The junction had 10 bases not matched to a gene; V was cut back by 1 base and J by 0 bases. The length of the CDR3 is 18 residues. Per the germline V gene, CDR1 is MGHDK and CDR2 is SYGVNS. The CDR3 reads CASSESGYGTTSTDTQYF. The CDR3 DNA follows: TGTGCCAGCAGTGAATCGGGGTACGGGACTACTAGCACAGATACGCAGTATTTT. The variable domain in full, completed from reference TRBV25-1 and TRBJ2-3, reads EADIYQTPRYLVIGTGKKITLECSQTMGHDKMYWYQQDPGMELHLIHYSYGVNSTEKGDLSSESTVSRIRTEHFPLTLESARPSHTSQYLCASSESGYGTTSTDTQYFGPGTRLTVL.

The chain combines TRBV27 with TRBJ2-1, with D perhaps TRBD1 (5 bases). CDR3 length: 12 residues. The germline V and J ends were trimmed by 11 bases and 7 bases, with 15 bases remaining between them. Germline CDR1 reads MNHEY; CDR2 reads SMNVEV (reference sequence). CDR3 DNA: TGTGCCCTCAGGACAAGCTCGAATGAGCAGTTCTTC. Translated, it gives CALRTSSNEQFF.

The chain carries TRBV2 and TRBJ1-2; unclear D gene. Trimming took 3 bases from V and 7 from J, leaving 9 bases between them. CDR1 is SNHLY, CDR2 FYNNEI, per germline. This CDR3 comprises 12 residues. This CDR3 is CASSESVGGYTF. CDR3 DNA: TGTGCCAGCAGTGAGTCTGTCGGTGGCTACACCTTC. Looking up the rest from reference TRBV2 and TRBJ1-2 gives the full variable domain: EPEVTQTPSHQVTQMGQEVILRCVPISNHLYFYWYRQILGQKVEFLVSFYNNEISEKSEIFDDQFSVERPDGSNFTLKIRSTKLEDSAMYFCASSESVGGYTFGSGTRLTVV.

The J gene is TRBJ2-1, the V gene TRBV10-3, with a weak D call TRBD2 (6 bases). Trimming pared 2 bases from V and 2 bases from J, leaving 7 bases between. Looked up from germline, CDR1 is ENHRY and CDR2 is SYGVKD. The CDR3 extends over 14 amino acids. The CDR3 loop reads CAISETSTYNEQFF. The CDR3 DNA follows: TGTGCCATCAGTGAGACTAGCACCTACAATGAGCAGTTCTTC.

The chain combines TRBV7-9 with TRBJ2-7; 9 nucleotides match TRBD1. This CDR3 spans 14 amino acids. CDR1 and CDR2 (germline): SEHNR, FQNEAQ (reference sequence). J lost 6 bases, V lost 4 bases, and 7 bases had no gene match. The chain's CDR3 is CASSSTDRGREQYF. CDR3 DNA sequence: TGTGCCAGCAGCTCCACGGACAGGGGACGCGAGCAGTACTTC.

V and J are TRBV25-1 and TRBJ2-7; D might be TRBD2 (6 bases). This CDR3 is built from 15 residues. V lost 1 base and J 3 bases, leaving 13 bases between the germline ends. CDR1 MGHDK and CDR2 SYGVNS come from the germline V gene. CDR3 residues: CASSESPPRDYEQYF. The CDR3 nucleotides read TGTGCCAGCAGTGAATCCCCGCCGCGGGACTACGAGCAGTACTTC.

V usage is TRBV15 and J usage is TRBJ2-5; TRBD1 matches 7 bases. The germline V gene encodes CDR1 LNHNV and CDR2 YYDKDF (reference sequence). This CDR3 contains 14 residues. The ends lost 3 bases at V and 13 bases at J; junction bases unmatched: 14. The DNA of the CDR3 is TGTGCCACCAGCAGGGAGGATGTTATAGGGGGCGGGTACTTC. Protein product: CATSREDVIGGGYF.

This clone was counted a few times. The chain has TRBV2 and TRBJ1-1; no reliable D call. This CDR3 is built from 13 residues. V was pared by 0 bases and J by 10 bases, with 12 bases between. Germline-derived CDR1 and CDR2 are SNHLY and FYNNEI. CDR3 in DNA: TGTGCCAGCAGTGAAGCTAAGGCGGAGATAGCTTTCTTT. Translation: CASSEAKAEIAFF.

The chain employs TRBV2 and TRBJ1-4; 12 bases map to TRBD1. Germline CDR1 and CDR2: SNHLY and FYNNEI. The J segment lost 7 bases and the V segment lost 10 bases, leaving 7 bases of the junction unmatched. The CDR3 runs 14 residues. CDR3 DNA: TGTGCCAATTCTCCGGGACAGGGGGCTGAAAAACTGTTTTTT. Protein product: CANSPGQGAEKLFF.

The genes are TRBV7-9 and TRBJ2-7, with 11 bases fitting TRBD2. The CDR3 runs 15 residues. J was trimmed by 3 bases and V by 5 bases; bases with no gene match: 6. The germline V gene encodes CDR1 SEHNR and CDR2 FQNEAQ (reference sequence). The CDR3 DNA sequence: TGTGCCAGCAGCCAAACTAGCGGGAGTTTCTACGAGCAGTACTTC. Amino acids: CASSQTSGSFYEQYF.

The chain has TRBV5-4 and TRBJ2-1, with TRBD1 identical over 7 bases. The CDR3 has 15 amino acids. J lost 8 bases, V lost 4 bases, and 12 bases had no gene match. The germline V gene encodes CDR1 SGHNT and CDR2 YYREEE (reference sequence). CDR3 in amino acids: CASSLKSQGSHEQFF. Written as DNA, the CDR3 is TGTGCCAGCAGCCTGAAATCACAGGGGAGCCATGAGCAGTTCTTC. The complete variable domain, with remaining parts taken from reference TRBV5-4 and TRBJ2-1, reads ETGVTQSPTHLIKTRGQQVTLRCSSQSGHNTVSWYQQALGQGPQFIFQYYREEENGRGNFPPRFSGLQFPNYSSELNVNALELDDSALYLCASSLKSQGSHEQFFGPGTRLTVL.